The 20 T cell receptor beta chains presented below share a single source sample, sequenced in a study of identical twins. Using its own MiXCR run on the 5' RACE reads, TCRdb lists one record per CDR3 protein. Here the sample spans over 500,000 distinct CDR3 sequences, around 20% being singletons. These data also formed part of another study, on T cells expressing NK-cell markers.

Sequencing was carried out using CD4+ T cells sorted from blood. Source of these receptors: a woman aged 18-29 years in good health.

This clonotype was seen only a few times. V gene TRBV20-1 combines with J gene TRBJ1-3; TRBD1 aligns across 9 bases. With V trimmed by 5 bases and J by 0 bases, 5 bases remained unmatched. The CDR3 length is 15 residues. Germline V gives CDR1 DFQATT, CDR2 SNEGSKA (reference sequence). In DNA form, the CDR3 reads TGCAGTGCTGACAGGGGGGGACCCTCTGGAAACACCATATATTTT. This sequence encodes CSADRGGPSGNTIYF.

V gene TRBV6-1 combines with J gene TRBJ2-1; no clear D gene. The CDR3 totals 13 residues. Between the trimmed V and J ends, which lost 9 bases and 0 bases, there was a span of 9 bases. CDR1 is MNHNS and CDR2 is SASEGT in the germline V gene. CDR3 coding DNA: TGTGCCAGTCGGGTCTCCTCCTACAATGAGCAGTTCTTC. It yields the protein CASRVSSYNEQFF.

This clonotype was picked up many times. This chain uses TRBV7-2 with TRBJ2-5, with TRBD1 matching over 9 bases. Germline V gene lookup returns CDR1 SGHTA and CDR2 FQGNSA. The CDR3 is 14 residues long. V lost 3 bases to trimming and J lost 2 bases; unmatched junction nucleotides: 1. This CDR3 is CASSLGQGQETQYF. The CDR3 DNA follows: TGTGCCAGCAGCTTGGGACAGGGTCAAGAGACCCAGTACTTC.

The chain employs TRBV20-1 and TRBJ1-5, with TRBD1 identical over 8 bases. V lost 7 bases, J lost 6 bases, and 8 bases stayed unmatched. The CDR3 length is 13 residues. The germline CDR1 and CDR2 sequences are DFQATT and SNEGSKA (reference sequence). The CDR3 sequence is CSGLGQGGQPQHF. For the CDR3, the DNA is TGCAGTGGCCTAGGACAGGGTGGTCAGCCCCAGCATTTT.

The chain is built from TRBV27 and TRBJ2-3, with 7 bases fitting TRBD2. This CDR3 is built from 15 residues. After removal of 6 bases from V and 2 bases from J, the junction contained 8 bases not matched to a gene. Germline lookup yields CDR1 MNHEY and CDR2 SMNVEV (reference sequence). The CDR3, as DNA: TGTGCCAGCAGCTCCGGGACTACCATCACAGATACGCAGTATTTT. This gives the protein CASSSGTTITDTQYF.

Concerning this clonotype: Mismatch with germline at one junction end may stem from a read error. The CDR3 DNA reads TGTCCCATCAGTGTTGGACAGGGAATGGCCGGGGAGCTGTTTTTT. It codes for CPISVGQGMAGELFF. This chain connects TRBV10-3 to TRBJ2-2; TRBD1 matches 8 bases. CDR1 ENHRY and CDR2 SYGVKD come from the germline V gene. The CDR3 has 15 residues.

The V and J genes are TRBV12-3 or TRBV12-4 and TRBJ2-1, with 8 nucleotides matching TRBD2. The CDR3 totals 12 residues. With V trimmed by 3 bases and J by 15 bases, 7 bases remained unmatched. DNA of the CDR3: TGTGCCAGCAGTTTCGCCGGGACTAGTCGGTTCTTC. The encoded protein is CASSFAGTSRFF.

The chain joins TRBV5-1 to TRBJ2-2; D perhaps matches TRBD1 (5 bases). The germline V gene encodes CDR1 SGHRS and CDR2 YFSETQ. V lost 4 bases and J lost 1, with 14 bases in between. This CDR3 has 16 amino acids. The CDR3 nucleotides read TGCGCCAGCAGCCCCGGTAGGGGCCGGAACACCGGGGAGCTGTTTTTT. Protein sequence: CASSPGRGRNTGELFF.

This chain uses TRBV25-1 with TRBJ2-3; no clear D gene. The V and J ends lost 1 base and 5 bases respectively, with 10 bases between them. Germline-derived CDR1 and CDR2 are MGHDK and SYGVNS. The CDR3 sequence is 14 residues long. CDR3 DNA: TGTGCCAGCAGTGAATCTGGGGAAAAAGATACGCAGTATTTT. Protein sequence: CASSESGEKDTQYF.

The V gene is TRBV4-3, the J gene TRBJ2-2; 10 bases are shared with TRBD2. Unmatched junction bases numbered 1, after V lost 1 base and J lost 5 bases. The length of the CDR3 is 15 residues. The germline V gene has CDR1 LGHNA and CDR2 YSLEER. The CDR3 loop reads CASSQVSGRTGELFF. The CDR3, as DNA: TGCGCCAGCAGCCAAGTTAGCGGGAGGACCGGGGAGCTGTTTTTT.

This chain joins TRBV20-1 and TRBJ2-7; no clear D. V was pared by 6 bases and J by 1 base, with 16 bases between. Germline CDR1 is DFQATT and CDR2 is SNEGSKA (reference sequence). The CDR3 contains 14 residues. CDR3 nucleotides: TGCAGTGCCCTAAGCACGGGTCGATCCTACGAGCAGTACTTC. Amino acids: CSALSTGRSYEQYF.

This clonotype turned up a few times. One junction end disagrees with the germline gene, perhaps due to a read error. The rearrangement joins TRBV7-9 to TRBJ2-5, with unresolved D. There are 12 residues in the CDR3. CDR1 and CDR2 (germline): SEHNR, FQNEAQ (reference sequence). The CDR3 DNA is TGTGCCAGCAGCACCGAGGCACTCTTTAATGCCTTC. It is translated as CASSTEALFNAF.

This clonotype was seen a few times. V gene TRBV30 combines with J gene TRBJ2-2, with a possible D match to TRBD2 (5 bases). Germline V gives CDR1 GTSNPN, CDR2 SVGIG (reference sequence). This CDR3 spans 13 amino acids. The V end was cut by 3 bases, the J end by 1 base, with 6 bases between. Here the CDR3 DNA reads TGTGCCTGGAGACGGGGGAACACCGGGGAGCTGTTTTTT. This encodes CAWRRGNTGELFF.

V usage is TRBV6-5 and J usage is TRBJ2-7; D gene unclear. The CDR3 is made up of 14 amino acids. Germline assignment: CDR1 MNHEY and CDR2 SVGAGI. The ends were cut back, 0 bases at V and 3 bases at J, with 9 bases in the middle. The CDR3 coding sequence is TGTGCCAGCAGTTACTCCAGGCCGATCTACGAGCAGTACTTC. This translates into CASSYSRPIYEQYF.

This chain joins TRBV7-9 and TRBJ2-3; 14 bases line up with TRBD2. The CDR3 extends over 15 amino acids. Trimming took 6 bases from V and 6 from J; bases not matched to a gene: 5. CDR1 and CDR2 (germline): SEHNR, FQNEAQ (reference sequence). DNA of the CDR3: TGTGCCAGCAGAGAGACTAGCGGGGGGGCCGATACGCAGTATTTT. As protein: CASRETSGGADTQYF.

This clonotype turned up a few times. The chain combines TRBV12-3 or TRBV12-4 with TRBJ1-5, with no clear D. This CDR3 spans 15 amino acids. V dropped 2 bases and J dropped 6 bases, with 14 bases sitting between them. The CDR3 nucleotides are TGTGCCAGCAGTTTAACCCCGTCCGGCCCTCAGCCCCAGCATTTT. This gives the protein CASSLTPSGPQPQHF.

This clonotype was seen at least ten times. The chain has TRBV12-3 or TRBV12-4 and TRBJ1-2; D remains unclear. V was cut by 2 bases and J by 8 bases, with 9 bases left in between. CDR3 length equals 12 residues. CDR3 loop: CASSLLASGYTF. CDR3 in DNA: TGTGCCAGCAGTTTACTGGCGTCCGGCTACACCTTC.

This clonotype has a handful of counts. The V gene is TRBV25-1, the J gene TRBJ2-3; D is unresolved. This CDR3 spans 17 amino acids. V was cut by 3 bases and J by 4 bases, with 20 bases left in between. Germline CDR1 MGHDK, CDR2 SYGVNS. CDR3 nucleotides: TGTGCCAGCAGTGATAGGTTCCCTAGTAAAGGGTCAGATACGCAGTATTTT. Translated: CASSDRFPSKGSDTQYF.

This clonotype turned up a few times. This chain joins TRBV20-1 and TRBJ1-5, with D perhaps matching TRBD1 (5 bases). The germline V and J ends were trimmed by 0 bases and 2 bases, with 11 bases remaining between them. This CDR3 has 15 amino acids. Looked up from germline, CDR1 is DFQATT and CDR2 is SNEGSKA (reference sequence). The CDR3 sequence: CSAREDGQRNQPQHF. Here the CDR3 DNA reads TGCAGTGCTAGAGAAGACGGACAACGCAATCAGCCCCAGCATTTT.

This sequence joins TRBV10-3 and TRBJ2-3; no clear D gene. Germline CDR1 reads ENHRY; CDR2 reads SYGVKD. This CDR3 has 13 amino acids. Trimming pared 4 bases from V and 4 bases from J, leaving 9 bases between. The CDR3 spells CAISVNGPDTQYF. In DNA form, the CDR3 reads TGTGCCATCAGTGTAAACGGACCAGATACGCAGTATTTT.